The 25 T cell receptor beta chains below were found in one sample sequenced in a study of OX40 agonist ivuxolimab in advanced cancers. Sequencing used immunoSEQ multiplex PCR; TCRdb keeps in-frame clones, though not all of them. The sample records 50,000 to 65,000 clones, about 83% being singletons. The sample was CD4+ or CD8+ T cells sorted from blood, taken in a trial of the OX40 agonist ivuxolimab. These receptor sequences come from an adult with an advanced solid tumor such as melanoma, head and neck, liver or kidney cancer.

CDR3 residues: CASSLVVAGGATGELFF. CDR3 sequence (DNA): TGTGCCAGCAGCTTAGTAGTGGCAGGGGGTGCCACCGGGGAGCTGTTTTTT. This chain links TRBV7-6 with TRBJ2-2; 7 nucleotides align to TRBD1. Germline V gene data show CDR1 as SGHVS and CDR2 as FNYEAQ. The length of the CDR3 is 17 residues. Trimming cost V 1 base and J 4 bases; bases outside gene matches: 9.

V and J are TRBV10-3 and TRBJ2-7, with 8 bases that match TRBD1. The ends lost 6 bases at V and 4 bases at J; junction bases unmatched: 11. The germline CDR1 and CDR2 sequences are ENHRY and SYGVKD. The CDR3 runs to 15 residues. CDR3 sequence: CAISHPGQGSYEQYF. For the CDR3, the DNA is TGTGCCATCAGCCACCCCGGACAGGGATCGTACGAGCAGTACTTC.

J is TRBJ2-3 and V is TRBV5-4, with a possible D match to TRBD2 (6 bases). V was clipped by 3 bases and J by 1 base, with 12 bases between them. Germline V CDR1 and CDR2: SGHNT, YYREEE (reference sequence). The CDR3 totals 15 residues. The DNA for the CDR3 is TGTGCCAGCAGCTCGGTAGGGGAGGGCACAGATACGCAGTATTTT. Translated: CASSSVGEGTDTQYF. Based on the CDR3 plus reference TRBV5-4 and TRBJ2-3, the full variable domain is ETGVTQSPTHLIKTRGQQVTLRCSSQSGHNTVSWYQQALGQGPQFIFQYYREEENGRGNFPPRFSGLQFPNYSSELNVNALELDDSALYLCASSSVGEGTDTQYFGPGTRLTVL.

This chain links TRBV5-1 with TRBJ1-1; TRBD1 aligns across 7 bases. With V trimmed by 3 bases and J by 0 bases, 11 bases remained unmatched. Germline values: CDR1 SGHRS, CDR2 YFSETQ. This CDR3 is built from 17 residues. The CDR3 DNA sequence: TGCGCCAGCAGCTCTGGAGGGGGCATTTACATGAACACTGAAGCTTTCTTT. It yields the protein CASSSGGGIYMNTEAFF.

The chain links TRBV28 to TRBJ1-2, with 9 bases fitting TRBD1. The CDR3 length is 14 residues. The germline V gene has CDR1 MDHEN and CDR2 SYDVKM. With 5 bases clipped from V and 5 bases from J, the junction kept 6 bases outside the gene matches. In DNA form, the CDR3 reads TGTGCCAGCAGTCCGGGACAGGGTTTGTATGGCTACACCTTC. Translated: CASSPGQGLYGYTF.

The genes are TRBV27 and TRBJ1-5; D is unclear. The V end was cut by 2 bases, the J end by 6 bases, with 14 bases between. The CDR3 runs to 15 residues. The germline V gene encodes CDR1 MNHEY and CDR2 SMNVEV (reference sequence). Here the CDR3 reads CASSLTGGHGQPQHF. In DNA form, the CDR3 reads TGTGCCAGCAGTTTAACGGGAGGCCACGGTCAGCCCCAGCATTTT.

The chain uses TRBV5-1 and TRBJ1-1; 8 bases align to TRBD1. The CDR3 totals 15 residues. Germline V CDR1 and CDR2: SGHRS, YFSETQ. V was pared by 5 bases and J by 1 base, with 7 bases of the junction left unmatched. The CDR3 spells CASRTQGAGNTEAFF. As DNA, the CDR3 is TGCGCCAGCAGGACGCAGGGGGCCGGGAACACTGAAGCTTTCTTT.

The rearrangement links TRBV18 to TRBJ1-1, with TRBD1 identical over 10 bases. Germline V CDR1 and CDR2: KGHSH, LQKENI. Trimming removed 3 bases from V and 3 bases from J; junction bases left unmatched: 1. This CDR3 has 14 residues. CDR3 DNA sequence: TGTGCCAGCTCACCCGGGACAGGGGACACTGAAGCTTTCTTT. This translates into CASSPGTGDTEAFF.

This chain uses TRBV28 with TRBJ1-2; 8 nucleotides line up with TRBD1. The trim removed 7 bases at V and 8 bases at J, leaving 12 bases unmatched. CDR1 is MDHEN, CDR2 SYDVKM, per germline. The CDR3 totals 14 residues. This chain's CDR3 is CASIKSQGARGYTF. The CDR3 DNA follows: TGTGCCAGCATCAAAAGTCAGGGGGCGAGGGGCTACACCTTC.

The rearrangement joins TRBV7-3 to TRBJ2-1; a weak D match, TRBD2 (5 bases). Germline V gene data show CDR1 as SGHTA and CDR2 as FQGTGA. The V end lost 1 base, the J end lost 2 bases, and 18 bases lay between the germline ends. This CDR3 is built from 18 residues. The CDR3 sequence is CASSLNPLDYVTYNEQFF. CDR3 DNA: TGTGCCAGCAGCTTAAACCCGCTCGACTATGTCACCTACAATGAGCAGTTCTTC.

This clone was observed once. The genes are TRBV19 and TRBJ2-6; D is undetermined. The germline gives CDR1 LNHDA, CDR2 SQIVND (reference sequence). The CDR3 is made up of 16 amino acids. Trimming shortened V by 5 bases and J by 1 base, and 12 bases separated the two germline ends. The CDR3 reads CASSPGRVSGANVLTF. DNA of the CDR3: TGTGCCAGTAGTCCCGGTAGGGTTTCTGGGGCCAACGTCCTGACTTTC. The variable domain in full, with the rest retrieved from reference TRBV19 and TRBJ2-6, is DGGITQSPKYLFRKEGQNVTLSCEQNLNHDAMYWYRQDPGQGLRLIYYSQIVNDFQKGDIAEGYSVSREKKESFPLTVTSAQKNPTAFYLCASSPGRVSGANVLTFGAGSRLTVL.

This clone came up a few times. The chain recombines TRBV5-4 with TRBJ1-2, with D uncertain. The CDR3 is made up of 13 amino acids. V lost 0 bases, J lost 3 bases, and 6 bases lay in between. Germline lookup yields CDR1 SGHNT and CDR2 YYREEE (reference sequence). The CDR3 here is CASSLETHYGYTF. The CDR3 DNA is TGTGCCAGCAGCTTGGAGACGCACTATGGCTACACCTTC. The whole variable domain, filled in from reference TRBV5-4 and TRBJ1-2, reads ETGVTQSPTHLIKTRGQQVTLRCSSQSGHNTVSWYQQALGQGPQFIFQYYREEENGRGNFPPRFSGLQFPNYSSELNVNALELDDSALYLCASSLETHYGYTFGSGTRLTVV.

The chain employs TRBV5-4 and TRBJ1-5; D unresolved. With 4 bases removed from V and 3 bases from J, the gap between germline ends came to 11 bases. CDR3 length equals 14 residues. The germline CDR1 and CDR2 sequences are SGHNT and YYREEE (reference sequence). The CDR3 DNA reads TGTGCCAGCAGCATGGACGGAAACAATCAGCCCCAGCATTTT. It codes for CASSMDGNNQPQHF. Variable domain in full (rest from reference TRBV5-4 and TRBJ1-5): ETGVTQSPTHLIKTRGQQVTLRCSSQSGHNTVSWYQQALGQGPQFIFQYYREEENGRGNFPPRFSGLQFPNYSSELNVNALELDDSALYLCASSMDGNNQPQHFGDGTRLSIL.

CDR3 sequence: CSVTGQSQETQYF. CDR3 coding DNA: TGCAGCGTTACGGGACAGAGCCAAGAGACCCAGTACTTC. This chain joins TRBV29-1 and TRBJ2-5; 7 nucleotides align to TRBD1. Germline lookup yields CDR1 SQVTM and CDR2 ANQGSEA. The junction had 4 bases not matched to a gene; V was cut back by 5 bases and J by 1 base. The CDR3 contains 13 residues.

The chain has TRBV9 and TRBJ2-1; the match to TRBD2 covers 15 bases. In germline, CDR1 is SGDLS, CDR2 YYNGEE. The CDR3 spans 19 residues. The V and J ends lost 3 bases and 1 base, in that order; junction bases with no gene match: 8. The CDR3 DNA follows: TGTGCCAGCAGCGGGGGGACTAGCGGGAGGTTCTTATCCTACAATGAGCAGTTCTTC. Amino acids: CASSGGTSGRFLSYNEQFF.

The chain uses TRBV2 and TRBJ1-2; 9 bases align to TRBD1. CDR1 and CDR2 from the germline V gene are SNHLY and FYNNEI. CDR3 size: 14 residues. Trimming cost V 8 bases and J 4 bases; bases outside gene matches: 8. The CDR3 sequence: CASRDRDRGYGYTF. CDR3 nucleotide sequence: TGTGCCAGCCGGGACAGGGATAGGGGCTATGGCTACACCTTC.

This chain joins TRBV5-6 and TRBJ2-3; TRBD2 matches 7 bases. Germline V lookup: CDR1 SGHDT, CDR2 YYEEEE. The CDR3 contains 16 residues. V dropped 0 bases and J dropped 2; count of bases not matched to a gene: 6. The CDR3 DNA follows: TGTGCCAGCAGCTTGGAACGCAGCGGGGCCACAGATACGCAGTATTTT. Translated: CASSLERSGATDTQYF.

The CDR3 sequence: CASSPDGYGYTF. The CDR3 DNA is TGCGCCAGCAGTCCGGACGGCTATGGCTACACCTTC. The chain couples TRBV10-1 to TRBJ1-2, with D hard to call. CDR3 length: 12 residues. Deletions cut 5 bases from V and 4 bases from J, with 8 bases between. In germline, CDR1 is WNHNN, CDR2 SYGVQD (reference sequence).

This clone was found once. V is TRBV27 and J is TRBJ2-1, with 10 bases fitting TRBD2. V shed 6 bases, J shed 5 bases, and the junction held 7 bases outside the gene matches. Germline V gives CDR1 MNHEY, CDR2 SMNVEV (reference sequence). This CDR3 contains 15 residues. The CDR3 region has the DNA TGTGCCAGCAGGGATCGAGCGGGGGGGCACAATGAGCAGTTCTTC. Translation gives CASRDRAGGHNEQFF.

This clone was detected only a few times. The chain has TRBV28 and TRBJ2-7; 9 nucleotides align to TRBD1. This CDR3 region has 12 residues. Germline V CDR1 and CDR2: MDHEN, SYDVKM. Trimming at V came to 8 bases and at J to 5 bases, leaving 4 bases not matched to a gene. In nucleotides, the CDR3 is TGTGCCAGCGGGACAGGGTTCCACGAGCAGTACTTC. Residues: CASGTGFHEQYF. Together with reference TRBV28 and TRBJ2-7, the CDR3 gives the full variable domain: DVKVTQSSRYLVKRTGEKVFLECVQDMDHENMFWYRQDPGLGLRLIYFSYDVKMKEKGDIPEGYSVSREKKERFSLILESASTNQTSMYLCASGTGFHEQYFGPGTRLTVT.

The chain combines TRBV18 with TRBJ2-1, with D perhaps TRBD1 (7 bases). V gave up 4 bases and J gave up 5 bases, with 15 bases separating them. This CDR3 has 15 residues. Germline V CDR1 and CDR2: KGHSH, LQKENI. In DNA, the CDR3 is TGTGCCAGCTCACTACACCGCGGGACAGACAATGAGCAGTTCTTC. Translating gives CASSLHRGTDNEQFF.

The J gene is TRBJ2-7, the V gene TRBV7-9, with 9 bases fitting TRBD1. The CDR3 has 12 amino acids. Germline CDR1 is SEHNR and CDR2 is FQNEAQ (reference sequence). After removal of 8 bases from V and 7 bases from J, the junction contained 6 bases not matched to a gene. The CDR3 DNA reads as TGTGCCAGCCAAGACAGGGGGAGGGAGCAGTACTTC. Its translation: CASQDRGREQYF. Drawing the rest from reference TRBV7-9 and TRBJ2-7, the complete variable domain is DTGVSQNPRHKITKRGQNVTFRCDPISEHNRLYWYRQTLGQGPEFLTYFQNEAQLEKSRLLSDRFSAERPKGSFSTLEIQRTEQGDSAMYLCASQDRGREQYFGPGTRLTVT.

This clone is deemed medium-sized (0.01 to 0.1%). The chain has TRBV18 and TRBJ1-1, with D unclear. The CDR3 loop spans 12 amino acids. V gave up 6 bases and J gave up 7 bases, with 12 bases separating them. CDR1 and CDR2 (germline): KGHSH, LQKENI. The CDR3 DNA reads TGTGCCAGCTCCCCCGGGATGGATGAAGCTTTCTTT. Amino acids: CASSPGMDEAFF.

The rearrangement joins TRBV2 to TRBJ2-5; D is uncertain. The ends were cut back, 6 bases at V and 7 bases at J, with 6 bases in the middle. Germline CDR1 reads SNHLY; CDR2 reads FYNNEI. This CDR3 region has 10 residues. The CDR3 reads CASSGATQYF. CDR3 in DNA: TGTGCCAGCAGCGGTGCGACCCAGTACTTC.

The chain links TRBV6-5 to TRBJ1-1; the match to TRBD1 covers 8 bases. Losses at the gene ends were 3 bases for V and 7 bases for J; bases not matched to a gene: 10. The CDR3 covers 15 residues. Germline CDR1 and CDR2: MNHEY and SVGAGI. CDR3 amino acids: CASSYSTGANFEAFF. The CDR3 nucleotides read TGTGCCAGCAGTTATTCGACAGGGGCGAACTTTGAAGCTTTCTTT.